The present T cell receptor beta chain was sequenced within a study of identical twins. The CDR3 extends over 14 amino acids. Trimming took off 5 bases at V and 8 bases at J, with 16 bases between the two ends. Germline V lookup: CDR1 SGHAT, CDR2 FQNNGV. Ten or more counts support this clonotype. Its matching antigen is unknown. TCRdb reprocessed the 5' RACE reads with MiXCR, giving one entry per CDR3 protein. Of 200,000 to 300,000 distinct CDR3 sequences listed, about 7.5% are singletons. Study-wide findings and caveats: Sequences that were out-of-frame, alpha and twin-shared displayed an excess of low generation probability. Potential partial confounding of zero-insertion analyses by invariant MAIT and iNKT cells was noted. Abundant cord blood beta clonotypes carried fewer insertions; memory repertoires showed none.

In addition, the sample was reused for a study of yellow fever vaccine responses in identical twins.

The chain has TRBV11-2 and TRBJ2-1; a weak D match, TRBD2 (5 bases). Sequencing used CD8+ T cells sorted from blood. The sequence was collected from a young woman in good health. The CDR3 bases are TGTGCCAGCAGCGCCACTAGTTGGGTGGATGAGCAGTTCTTC. It is translated as CASSATSWVDEQFF.